This T cell receptor beta chain comes out of a study of cytomegalovirus exposure and HLA in healthy donors. Study background: In a later analysis, it was reported that the roughly 130 validation repertoires had been produced on the same platform as the 600 to 850 repertoires belonging to the first cohort.

Libraries were prepared by immunoSEQ multiplex PCR; TCRdb keeps only in-frame clonotypes and omits some of them. The table lists approximately 230,000 clones, roughly 87% of them singletons, with 12% in the top ten. V was clipped by 1 base and J by 2 bases, with 10 bases between them. CDR3 length: 15 amino acids. Germline CDR1 LGHNA, CDR2 YSLEER. Donors were drawn from the approximately 110-subject validation cohort, separate from the approximately 640-subject first cohort. As regards this clone: Its antigen is currently unknown.

The study's findings and limits: Most TCR sequences were seen very rarely across donors, but some public TCRs occurred in many. Confirmation in vitro established that a few CMV-associated chains were specific for CMV antigens.

The sequencing sample was made of PBMCs. The clonotype was recovered from a man aged 18 to 30 in good health and CMV-seropositive. The chain is built from TRBV4-3 and TRBJ2-3; TRBD1 might be the D (6 bases). The CDR3 reads CASSQGAGVTDTQYF. For the CDR3, the DNA is TGCGCCAGCAGCCAAGGGGCAGGGGTCACAGATACGCAGTATTTT.